This TCR beta chain was sequenced during a study of cytomegalovirus exposure and HLA in healthy donors. Study context: Early released data had about 85 million unique TCRs, all coming from HLA-typed donors. Study-level findings and limits: In a later analysis, HLA-associated TCR beta chains were more clonally expanded than equally common others. In a later analysis, at a false discovery rate of 0.05, about 17,000 TCR beta sequences matched HLA alleles.

This clone was detected only a few times. Its antigen is still unknown. Both 60 Vbeta primers and 13 Jbeta primers went into the PCR. The table came from immunoSEQ multiplex PCR; TCRdb's copy has only in-frame clones and leaves some out. The table shows over 110,000 clones, with roughly four fifths occurring only once. With V trimmed by 6 bases and J by 3 bases, 10 bases remained unmatched. CDR1 SNHLY and CDR2 FYNNEI come from the germline V gene. There are 15 residues in the CDR3. The TCR comes from a male donor in good health and CMV-seronegative. V usage is TRBV2 and J usage is TRBJ2-7; TRBD2 aligns across 8 bases. Sequenced: PBMCs. In DNA, the CDR3 is TGTGCCAGCAGGTTGTCCAGCGGGAGCTTCTACGAGCAGTACTTC. Translated: CASRLSSGSFYEQYF.